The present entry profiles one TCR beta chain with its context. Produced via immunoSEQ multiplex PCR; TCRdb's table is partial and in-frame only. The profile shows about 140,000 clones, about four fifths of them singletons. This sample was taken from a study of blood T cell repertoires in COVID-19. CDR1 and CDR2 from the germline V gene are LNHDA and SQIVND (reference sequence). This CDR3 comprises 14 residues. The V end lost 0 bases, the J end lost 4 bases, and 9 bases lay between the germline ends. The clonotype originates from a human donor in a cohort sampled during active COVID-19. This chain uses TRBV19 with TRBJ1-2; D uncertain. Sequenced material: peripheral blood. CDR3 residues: CASSIESQIYGYTF. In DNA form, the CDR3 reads TGTGCCAGTAGTATAGAATCACAGATCTATGGCTACACCTTC.